The 29 T cell receptor beta chains given below trace back to one sample, sequenced in a study of blood T cell repertoires in COVID-19. The table came from immunoSEQ multiplex PCR; TCRdb's copy has only in-frame clones and leaves some out. The repertoire holds about 330,000 clones, with approximately 88% as singletons. The sample consisted of peripheral blood. The receptor source for this set is a man aged 18 to 30 who had recovered from COVID-19.

In its sample, this clone was seen once. V is TRBV7-8 and J is TRBJ1-1; 8 bases map to TRBD1. The CDR3 totals 14 residues. Germline CDR1 and CDR2: SGHVS and FQNEAQ. The J segment lost 8 bases and the V segment lost 1 base, leaving 6 bases of the junction unmatched. The DNA of the CDR3 is TGTGCCAGCAGCTTAGGTCAGGGGGCCTTCGAAGCTTTCTTT. Translating it yields CASSLGQGAFEAFF.

V gene TRBV6-5 combines with J gene TRBJ2-2; no firm D call. The V and J ends lost 5 bases and 1 base respectively, with 8 bases between them. This CDR3 has 14 residues. Germline CDR1 MNHEY, CDR2 SVGAGI. The CDR3 DNA reads as TGTGCCAGCAGTCCCGGCGGGAACACCGGGGAGCTGTTTTTT. Amino acid sequence: CASSPGGNTGELFF.

This clone was picked up one time. The V gene is TRBV4-2, the J gene TRBJ2-2, with 9 bases fitting TRBD2. J lost 7 bases, V lost 1 base, and 10 bases had no gene match. Germline V CDR1 and CDR2: LGHNA, YNFKEQ. The CDR3 length is 17 residues. The CDR3, as DNA: TGTGCCAGCAGCCAAGTAAACCTAGCGGGGAGAATCGGGGAGCTGTTTTTT. Translating it yields CASSQVNLAGRIGELFF.

This rearrangement joins TRBV6-6 to TRBJ1-1; 7 bases fit TRBD1. With 6 bases clipped from V and 0 bases from J, the junction kept 4 bases outside the gene matches. The CDR3 covers 14 residues. Germline CDR1 MNHNY, CDR2 SVGAGI (reference sequence). The CDR3, as DNA: TGTGCCAGCAGCGCGACAGGGTTGAACACTGAAGCTTTCTTT. Amino acid sequence: CASSATGLNTEAFF.

This sequence joins TRBV10-3 and TRBJ2-7; 10 nucleotides match TRBD2. V dropped 4 bases and J dropped 2; count of bases not matched to a gene: 8. From germline, CDR1 is ENHRY and CDR2 SYGVKD. This CDR3 has 16 residues. DNA for the CDR3: TGTGCCATCAGTGCTAAGGGGCTAGCGGGAGCCTACGAGCAGTACTTC. It encodes CAISAKGLAGAYEQYF.

The rearrangement links TRBV13 to TRBJ2-1; possibly TRBD2 for D (6 bases). This CDR3 region has 15 residues. Germline loops: CDR1 PRHDT, CDR2 FYEKMQ (reference sequence). Trimming shortened V by 4 bases and J by 6 bases, and 16 bases separated the two germline ends. CDR3 residues: CASSSSSARFNEQFF. The CDR3 DNA follows: TGTGCCAGCAGCTCCTCTAGCGCCCGATTCAATGAGCAGTTCTTC.

This sequence joins TRBV19 and TRBJ1-2, with D hard to call. This CDR3 region has 15 residues. Germline assignment: CDR1 LNHDA and CDR2 SQIVND (reference sequence). Trimming shortened V by 5 bases and J by 3 bases, and 16 bases separated the two germline ends. The CDR3 is CASSSGWEQYYGYTF. DNA for the CDR3: TGTGCCAGTAGTTCGGGGTGGGAGCAATACTATGGCTACACCTTC.

The rearrangement joins TRBV7-6 to TRBJ2-1; 8 bases fit TRBD2. Germline CDR1 is SGHVS and CDR2 is FNYEAQ. With V trimmed by 3 bases and J by 4 bases, 5 bases remained unmatched. The CDR3 has 15 residues. The CDR3 sequence: CASSLAGGHYNEQFF. The CDR3 DNA reads as TGTGCCAGCAGCTTGGCGGGGGGACATTACAATGAGCAGTTCTTC.

The chain links TRBV27 to TRBJ1-5; 7 nucleotides match TRBD1. The CDR3 contains 14 residues. Germline CDR1 reads MNHEY; CDR2 reads SMNVEV (reference sequence). V dropped 6 bases and J dropped 3; count of bases not matched to a gene: 5. CDR3 loop: CASSPDRLNQPQHF. In DNA form, the CDR3 reads TGTGCCAGCAGCCCGGACAGGCTCAATCAGCCCCAGCATTTT.

The chain carries TRBV23-1 and TRBJ1-1; a weak D match, TRBD1 (5 bases). TRBV23-1 is filed as an ORF, its function uncertain. Trimming cost V 6 bases and J 6 bases, with 17 bases left between them. This CDR3 contains 14 residues. This CDR3 reads CASSREKGDSEAFF. The CDR3 coding sequence is TGCGCCAGCAGCCGTGAGAAAGGGGACTCTGAAGCTTTCTTT.

The rearrangement links TRBV7-2 to TRBJ1-5; D is unclear. V was shortened by 0 bases and J by 4 bases, with 7 bases between the two germline ends. The CDR3 sequence is 14 residues long. Germline-derived CDR1 and CDR2 are SGHTA and FQGNSA. The chain's CDR3 is CASSLAGPNQPQHF. CDR3 nucleotides: TGTGCCAGCAGCTTAGCGGGCCCTAATCAGCCCCAGCATTTT.

The V and J genes are TRBV5-1 and TRBJ1-1; tentative D call: TRBD1 (6 bases). The V end lost 4 bases, the J end lost 6 bases, and 19 bases lay between the germline ends. The CDR3 is 15 residues long. Germline V gene lookup returns CDR1 SGHRS and CDR2 YFSETQ. The chain's CDR3 is CASSPHRELDAEAFF. The CDR3 region has the DNA TGCGCCAGCAGCCCCCACAGGGAGTTGGATGCTGAAGCTTTCTTT. Together with reference TRBV5-1 and TRBJ1-1, the CDR3 gives the full variable domain: KAGVTQTPRYLIKTRGQQVTLSCSPISGHRSVSWYQQTPGQGLQFLFEYFSETQRNKGNFPGRFSGRQFSNSRSEMNVSTLELGDSALYLCASSPHRELDAEAFFGQGTRLTVV.

The rearrangement joins TRBV4-1 to TRBJ1-1; D call uncertain. CDR3 size: 14 residues. Trimming shortened V by 0 bases and J by 2 bases, and 7 bases separated the two germline ends. Germline V gene data show CDR1 as MGHRA and CDR2 as YSYEKL. CDR3 residues: CASSQDSTNTEAFF. CDR3 DNA sequence: TGCGCCAGCAGCCAAGATTCGACTAACACTGAAGCTTTCTTT.

The J gene is TRBJ2-1, the V gene TRBV27, with TRBD1 matching 8 bases. Germline V gene data show CDR1 as MNHEY and CDR2 as SMNVEV (reference sequence). The length of the CDR3 is 13 residues. CDR3 bases: TGTCCGGACGGGGGCAGGGGGCTCGCTGAGCAGTTCTTC. Its protein is CPDGGRGLAEQFF.

The chain is built from TRBV4-1 and TRBJ1-5; maybe TRBD1 (6 bases). CDR1 MGHRA and CDR2 YSYEKL come from the germline V gene. Trimming cost V 0 bases and J 6 bases, with 15 bases left between them. The CDR3 runs to 16 residues. CDR3 sequence reads: CASSQEGRGAGQPQHF. The CDR3 nucleotides read TGCGCCAGCAGCCAAGAGGGACGGGGGGCTGGTCAGCCCCAGCATTTT.

The chain employs TRBV6-5 and TRBJ1-1; D ambiguous. Germline V gene sequence: CDR1 MNHEY, CDR2 SVGAGI. V was shortened by 0 bases and J by 3 bases, with 11 bases between the two germline ends. The CDR3 sequence is 15 residues long. CDR3 amino acids: CASSYSFYRDTEAFF. The CDR3 bases are TGTGCCAGCAGTTACTCGTTTTACAGAGACACTGAAGCTTTCTTT.

The chain has TRBV5-1 and TRBJ1-1; no firm D call. Germline assignment: CDR1 SGHRS and CDR2 YFSETQ. V was cut by 4 bases and J by 2 bases, with 9 bases left in between. This CDR3 contains 13 residues. CDR3 protein: CASSIQDNTEAFF. CDR3 bases: TGCGCCAGCAGCATCCAGGATAACACTGAAGCTTTCTTT.

The chain combines TRBV6-2 or TRBV6-3 with TRBJ2-4, with 9 nucleotides matching TRBD1. Unmatched junction bases numbered 15, after V lost 5 bases and J lost 16 bases. From germline, CDR1 is MNHEY and CDR2 SVGEGT. The CDR3 runs to 14 residues. This CDR3 is CASSRPNLWTGEYF. The CDR3 region has the DNA TGTGCCAGCAGTCGACCCAACCTCTGGACAGGGGAATACTTC.

This clone has a handful of counts. This chain connects TRBV10-3 to TRBJ2-1; unclear D gene. The CDR3 spans 15 residues. Germline assignment: CDR1 ENHRY and CDR2 SYGVKD. Between the trimmed V and J ends, which lost 3 bases and 4 bases, there was a span of 13 bases. This CDR3 reads CAISESGSLYNEQFF. CDR3 in DNA: TGTGCCATCAGTGAATCCGGGTCTCTTTACAATGAGCAGTTCTTC.

The rearrangement links TRBV5-1 to TRBJ2-7; 7 bases fit TRBD1. V lost 0 bases to trimming and J lost 3 bases; unmatched junction nucleotides: 3. In germline, CDR1 is SGHRS, CDR2 YFSETQ. The CDR3 has 14 residues. CDR3 residues: CASSLGGQSYEQYF. CDR3 DNA sequence: TGCGCCAGCAGCTTGGGGGGACAGAGCTACGAGCAGTACTTC.

The chain has TRBV12-5 and TRBJ1-4; TRBD1 agrees at 9 bases. V gave up 4 bases and J gave up 6 bases; unmatched junction bases: 3. From germline, CDR1 is LGHNT and CDR2 FRNRAP. The CDR3 length is 14 residues. CDR3 in DNA: TGTGCTAGTGGTTCAGGACAGGGGTATGAAAAACTGTTTTTT. It encodes CASGSGQGYEKLFF.

The count of this clone is one. The chain uses TRBV18 and TRBJ2-2; 9 nucleotides match TRBD1. Germline V gene sequence: CDR1 KGHSH, CDR2 LQKENI. The junction had 7 bases not matched to a gene; V was cut back by 5 bases and J by 3 bases. The CDR3 covers 16 residues. CDR3 protein: CASSFTGGEYTGELFF. The CDR3 DNA follows: TGTGCCAGCTCATTTACAGGGGGCGAGTACACCGGGGAGCTGTTTTTT.

The V call is TRBV7-6, the J call TRBJ2-3; TRBD1 aligns across 8 bases. The V gene's germline CDR1 is SGHVS and CDR2 FNYEAQ. This CDR3 has 14 amino acids. After removal of 4 bases from V and 7 bases from J, the junction contained 7 bases not matched to a gene. CDR3 DNA: TGTGCCAGCAGCTCTCAGGGGGCGGGCTATACGCAGTATTTT. Translated, it gives CASSSQGAGYTQYF.

The chain is built from TRBV7-2 and TRBJ2-2; D gene uncertain. This CDR3 spans 14 amino acids. The germline CDR1 and CDR2 sequences are SGHTA and FQGNSA. V was trimmed by 5 bases and J by 1 base, leaving 8 bases between them. The CDR3 spells CASSHYQNTGELFF. The CDR3 nucleotides read TGTGCCAGCAGCCACTACCAGAACACCGGGGAGCTGTTTTTT.

In this sample, this clone turned up a few times. The V and J genes are TRBV6-5 and TRBJ2-7, with 7 bases identical to TRBD1. Germline values: CDR1 MNHEY, CDR2 SVGAGI. The CDR3 sequence is 14 residues long. The ends lost 5 bases at V and 0 bases at J; junction bases unmatched: 4. The CDR3 DNA sequence: TGTGCCAGCAGTACGGGACAGAACTCCTACGAGCAGTACTTC. It encodes CASSTGQNSYEQYF.

In this sample, this clone turned up a few times. The genes are TRBV5-6 and TRBJ2-2; D is possibly TRBD2 (6 bases). The V gene's germline CDR1 is SGHDT and CDR2 YYEEEE. The ends were cut back, 4 bases at V and 5 bases at J, with 12 bases in the middle. The CDR3 runs to 14 residues. The CDR3 here is CASSLGGGTGELFF. CDR3 bases: TGTGCCAGCAGCCTTGGTGGGGGGACCGGGGAGCTGTTTTTT.

The chain has TRBV30 and TRBJ1-5, with D possibly matching TRBD1 (5 bases). Trimming took off 0 bases at V and 5 bases at J, with 14 bases between the two ends. Per germline, CDR1 GTSNPN and CDR2 SVGIG (reference sequence). The CDR3 is 15 residues long. CDR3 protein: CAWSVGGWEDQPQHF. The DNA for the CDR3 is TGTGCCTGGAGTGTGGGGGGGTGGGAGGATCAGCCCCAGCATTTT.

The chain employs TRBV6-2 or TRBV6-3 and TRBJ1-5; 8 bases match TRBD1. Germline CDR1 and CDR2: MNHEY and SVGEGT. This CDR3 region has 14 residues. Unmatched junction bases numbered 6, after V lost 5 bases and J lost 6 bases. In DNA form, the CDR3 reads TGTGCCAGCAGTGGGACAGGAGGTTTTCAGCCCCAGCATTTT. It is translated as CASSGTGGFQPQHF.

This chain uses TRBV7-2 with TRBJ1-1; D gene ambiguous. The V end lost 5 bases, the J end lost 0 bases, and 7 bases lay between the germline ends. From germline, CDR1 is SGHTA and CDR2 FQGNSA. This CDR3 is 13 amino acids long. This CDR3 reads CASSTPLNTEAFF. CDR3 nucleotide sequence: TGTGCCAGCAGCACTCCCTTGAACACTGAAGCTTTCTTT.